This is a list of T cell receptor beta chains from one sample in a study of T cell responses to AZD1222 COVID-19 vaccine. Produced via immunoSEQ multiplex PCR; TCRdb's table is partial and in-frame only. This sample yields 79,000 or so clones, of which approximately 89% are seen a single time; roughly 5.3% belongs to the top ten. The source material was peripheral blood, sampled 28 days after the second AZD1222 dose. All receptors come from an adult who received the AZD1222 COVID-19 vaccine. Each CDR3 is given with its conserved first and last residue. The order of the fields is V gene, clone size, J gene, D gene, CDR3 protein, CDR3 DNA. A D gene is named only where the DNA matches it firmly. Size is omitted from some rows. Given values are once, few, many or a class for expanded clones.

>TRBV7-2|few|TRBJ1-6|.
CASRISTINSPLHF
TGTGCCAGCAGGATATCAACCATTAATTCACCCCTCCACTTT
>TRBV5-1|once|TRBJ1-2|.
CASSFQGPNYGYTF
TGCGCCAGCAGCTTTCAAGGTCCTAACTATGGCTACACCTTC
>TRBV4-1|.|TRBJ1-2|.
CASSQAGDSTYGYTF
TGCGCCAGCAGCCAAGCAGGGGATTCTACCTATGGCTACACCTTC
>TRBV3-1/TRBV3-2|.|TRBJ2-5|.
CASSQDPGPQETQYF
TGTGCCAGCAGCCAAGATCCAGGTCCCCAAGAGACCCAGTACTTC
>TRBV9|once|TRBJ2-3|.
CASSVQQASDTQYF
TGTGCCAGCAGCGTACAACAGGCCTCAGATACGCAGTATTTT
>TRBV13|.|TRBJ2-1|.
CASSLPGGPYNEQFF
TGTGCCAGCAGCTTACCCGGGGGCCCCTACAATGAGCAGTTCTTC
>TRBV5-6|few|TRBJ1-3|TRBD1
CASSPTGVGNTIYF
TGTGCCAGCAGCCCGACAGGGGTTGGAAACACCATATATTTT
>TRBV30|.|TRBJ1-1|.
CAWTLWGTNTEAFF
TGTGCCTGGACCCTTTGGGGGACCAACACTGAAGCTTTCTTT
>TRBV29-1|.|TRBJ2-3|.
CSVDPRDTQYF
TGCAGCGTTGACCCCAGAGATACGCAGTATTTT
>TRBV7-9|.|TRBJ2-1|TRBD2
CASSLASGGADEQFF
TGTGCCAGCAGCTTAGCTAGCGGGGGGGCCGATGAGCAGTTCTTC
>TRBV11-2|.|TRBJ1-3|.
CASSLQVSSGNTIYF
TGTGCCAGCAGCTTGCAGGTTAGCTCTGGAAACACCATATATTTT
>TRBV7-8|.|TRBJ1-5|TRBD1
CATGGRRQPQHF
TGTGCCACAGGGGGTCGCCGGCAGCCCCAGCATTTT
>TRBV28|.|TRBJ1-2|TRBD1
CASRGQGYPNYGYTF
TGTGCCAGCAGGGGACAGGGCTACCCTAACTATGGCTACACCTTC
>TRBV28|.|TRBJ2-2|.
CASSSGASTYTGELFF
TGTGCCAGCTCCTCTGGGGCTAGCACTTACACCGGGGAGCTGTTTTTT
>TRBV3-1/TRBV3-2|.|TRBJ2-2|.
CASSQEGVPGELFF
TGTGCCAGCAGCCAAGAGGGGGTTCCCGGGGAGCTGTTTTTT
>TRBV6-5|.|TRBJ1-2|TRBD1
CASSYSGGGSYGYTF
TGTGCCAGCAGTTACTCGGGAGGGGGCAGCTATGGCTACACCTTC
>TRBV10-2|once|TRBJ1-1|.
CASSLSAEAFF
TGCGCCAGCAGTCTCTCAGCTGAAGCTTTCTTT
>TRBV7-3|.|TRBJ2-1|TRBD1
CASSPQDRTSDEQFF
TGTGCCAGCAGCCCACAGGACAGGACATCTGATGAGCAGTTCTTC
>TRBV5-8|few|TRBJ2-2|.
CASSYSGESGELFF
TGTGCCAGCAGCTATAGTGGGGAGTCCGGGGAGCTGTTTTTT
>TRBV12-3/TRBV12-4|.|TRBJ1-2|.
CASSFRGDYGYTF
TGTGCCAGCAGTTTTAGGGGAGACTATGGCTACACCTTC
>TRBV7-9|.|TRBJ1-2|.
CASSLDSSRQNYGYTF
TGTGCCAGCAGCTTAGATAGTAGTAGGCAGAACTATGGCTACACCTTC
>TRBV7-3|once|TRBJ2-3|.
CASSLAGSTDTQYF
TGTGCCAGCAGCTTAGCGGGGAGCACAGATACGCAGTATTTT
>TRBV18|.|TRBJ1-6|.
CASSFTEQVGASPLHF
TGTGCCAGCTCTTTCACTGAACAGGTCGGCGCCTCACCCCTCCACTTT
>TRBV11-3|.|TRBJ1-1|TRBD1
CASSPGQGAKTEAFF
TGTGCCAGCAGCCCCGGACAGGGGGCAAAAACTGAAGCTTTCTTT
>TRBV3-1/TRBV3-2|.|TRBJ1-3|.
CASSQELSSGNTIYF
TGTGCCAGCAGCCAAGAACTGAGCTCTGGAAACACCATATATTTT
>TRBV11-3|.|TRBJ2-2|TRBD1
CASSLTGWSITGELFF
TGTGCCAGCAGCTTGACAGGGTGGAGCATCACCGGGGAGCTGTTTTTT
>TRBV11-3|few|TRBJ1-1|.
CASSFRFNTEAFF
TGTGCCAGCAGCTTTAGGTTCAACACTGAAGCTTTCTTT
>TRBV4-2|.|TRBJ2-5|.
CASSQEGTGRETQYF
TGTGCCAGCAGCCAAGAAGGCACAGGTCGAGAGACCCAGTACTTC
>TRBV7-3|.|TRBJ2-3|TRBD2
CASSFLAGGPSTDTQYF
TGTGCCAGCAGCTTTTTAGCGGGGGGGCCTTCCACAGATACGCAGTATTTT
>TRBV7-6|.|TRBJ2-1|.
CASTEGTVSYNEQFF
TGTGCCAGCACCGAAGGGACCGTATCCTACAATGAGCAGTTCTTC
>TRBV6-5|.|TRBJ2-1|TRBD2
CASSPLAGGYNEQFF
TGTGCCAGCAGCCCATTAGCGGGGGGTTACAATGAGCAGTTCTTC
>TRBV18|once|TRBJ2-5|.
CASSPREETQYF
TGTGCCAGCTCACCACGGGAAGAGACCCAGTACTTC